This T cell receptor beta chain was obtained from a study of cytomegalovirus exposure and HLA in healthy donors (dated by TCRdb to 2017 to 2019). About the full investigation: An earlier analysis of about 560 of the donors reported approximately 280 Gb of sequence data and some 110 million unique TCR beta sequences obtained from roughly 170 million T cells. The number of donors typed differed by locus, with roughly 629-640 for A, B, C, DRB1 and DQB1, more than 500 for DQA1, 600 to 610 for DPA1, and about 450 for DPB1. In a later analysis, previously published TCR beta repertoires from more than 500 donors were re-analyzed and high-resolution HLA genotyping was added so that TCR occurrence patterns could be studied. The study used immunosequencing to profile the T cell repertoires of several hundred subjects and linked those repertoires to cytomegalovirus serostatus. HLA typing included class I and class II loci at four-digit resolution. Of the 300 to 500 genotyped donors, 75% to 85% were placed in the genetic ancestry cluster associated with self-reported Caucasian donors. Donor age, sex, ethnicity and CMV serostatus were compiled together with the repertoire data. To decide whether each TCR beta V gene segment behaved as functional or pseudogenic, an earlier analysis of 587 of the donors relied on high-throughput TCR beta sequencing. Besides the first cohort of hundreds of subjects, a separate validation cohort made up of over 100 different subjects was used. Several DR-DQ haplotypes were treated as single units for association and clustering because of strong linkage in the cohort. All discovery cohort repertoires had been generated on a single sequencing platform. Across some 400 genotyped donors of the cohort, an average of approximately 220,000 unique TCR beta nucleotide sequences per donor were sequenced, and roughly 18% of those sequences were non-productive. In a later genetic analysis, genome-wide SNP genotypes for about 55% of the roughly 700 donors were used, and that subset was treated as a discovery cohort. Approximately 300 gigabases of sequencing data and approximately 84 million unique TCR sequences were included in an early release covering roughly 600 HLA-typed donors. The study aimed to test whether signatures of past pathogen exposure could be identified by cataloging public T cell receptors. The study combined high-throughput TCR immunosequencing, statistical association of individual TCRs with disease status, and machine learning to predict cytomegalovirus infection status. Rather than drawing on any new phenotypic data, the later analysis identified candidate immune exposures from TCR beta sequences and the way those sequences occurred across donors. The paper's findings and limits, for the study overall: A later analysis reported that several top co-occurrence clusters appeared linked to parvovirus B19, influenza, CMV and Epstein-Barr virus. Compared with equally common non-associated chains, HLA-associated TCR beta chains in a later analysis were more clonally expanded and had lower generation probabilities. A few of the identified cytomegalovirus-associated TCR beta chains were confirmed in vitro to be specific for cytomegalovirus antigens. Some IMGT-functional V segments, including TRBV6-2 and TRBV6-3, could not be distinguished by the 87-base-pair reads and were therefore excluded. The classifier was reported to diagnose cytomegalovirus status with high specificity and sensitivity in both the original cohort and the validation cohort. In a later analysis, the rate of TCR association differed among HLA loci, with DRB1 alleles having the most associated TCRs and HLA-C alleles having the fewest. According to a later genetic analysis, donors in an Asian-associated ancestry cluster had fewer N-insertions in productive TCRs than the approximately 700-donor mean. Because counts were too low, seventeen rarely observed V segments, including chromosome 9 orphons, were excluded from the earlier analysis of 500 to 700 of the donors. V-gene and J-gene trimming of TCR beta chains was associated with a missense DCLRE1C variant in a later genetic analysis, and the association was replicated in an independent cohort. While some public TCRs were present in many individuals, most TCR sequences turned up only very rarely across donors. Most CMV-associated TCR beta chains appeared to be HLA-restricted in a later analysis, and the HLA associations seemed to be driven largely by CMV exposure. A later analysis associated 16,951 TCR beta sequences with specific HLA alleles at a false discovery rate of 0.05. Correlated functional status among segregating V segments might reflect linkage disequilibrium, but an unknown experimental factor could not be ruled out. A further reported finding was that TCR beta sequences accurately predicted the HLA-A and HLA-B alleles for most subjects in the first cohort. A total of 150 or so TCR beta chains were listed by the study as associated with cytomegalovirus. In an earlier analysis of roughly 560 of the donors, most TCR beta V segments were observed in productive rearrangements about 87% or about 30% of the time, broadly matching IMGT annotations. Because some donors lacked HLA typing at each locus, the association tests relied only on the typed subset. Assigning TCR associations to individual alleles was difficult when HLA alleles, especially DR and DQ, strongly co-occurred. Only TCR beta chains were sequenced in this cohort, and the absence of alpha or paired-chain data limited detectable features. The authors suggested that the approach could potentially be generalized to other disease states and immunological phenotypes. A group of highly shared sequence variants was considered likely to be a technical artifact of the sequencing pipeline. The only immune exposure information available for the cohort was CMV serostatus. Roughly uniform sequencing depth across donors was assumed in presence/absence analyses, although this assumption may not hold.

The cohort consisted of 600 to 750 healthy bone marrow donors. At the time of sampling, all cohort members were nominally healthy, though unrecorded immune exposures were likely present. The donor was CMV seropositive and belonged to the group of 270 or so seropositive cohort members. Each donor provided a peripheral blood sample, and peripheral blood mononuclear cells were used for TCR beta sequencing. The Qiagen DNeasy Blood Extraction Kit was used to extract genomic DNA from the blood cell samples. Including cysteine and phenylalanine, the CDR3 has 13 amino acids. Left in the record is the CDR3 DNA by itself, 39 bases read in frame from the first base. The germline V gene specifies MNHEY as CDR1 and SVGAGI as CDR2. Here V drops 7 bases and J drops 8 bases, and the junction holds 10 bases not matched to any gene. The library was produced with the immunoSEQ multiplex PCR assay. For the multiplex PCR, a mixture combining 60 forward primers for TCR Vbeta segments and 13 reverse primers for TCR Jbeta segments was used. The CDR3 region of rearranged TCR beta genes was amplified from genomic DNA by a multiplex PCR assay. The amplified TCR beta libraries were sequenced on the Illumina HiSeq System as 87-base-pair reads. From the authors' description of their analysis: Across the roughly 670 repertoires, a later analysis counted some 81 million unique TCR beta chains, 8.5 million to 12 million of which were shared by at least two donors. To remove PCR and sequencing errors, raw reads were error-corrected and collapsed into unique sequences using a nearest-neighbor algorithm that merged closely related sequences. V, D and J gene segments were assigned by aligning CDR3 sequences to IMGT reference sequences. For a sequence to be retained, a match of at least six nucleotides was required to both a V gene segment and a J gene segment. Rearrangements were called productive when the CDR3 lacked stop codons and stayed in frame with V and J; all others were non-productive. CDR3 was defined by IMGT convention, running from the second conserved V-encoded cysteine to the conserved J-encoded phenylalanine. In an earlier analysis of more than 550 of the donors, sequences lacking an unambiguous match to a single V gene segment were excluded. In an earlier analysis of 450 to 750 of the donors, a V segment was called functional when productive rearrangements were above 56.7%, and segregating when the standard deviation between donors exceeded 5%. A statistical classification framework was developed to diagnose cytomegalovirus status using the catalog of TCR beta chain sequences. In a later analysis, V and J genes were assigned by comparing TCR nucleotide sequences against IMGT/GENE-DB human TR gene sequences. In a later analysis, CDR3 sequences and most-parsimonious VDJ recombination scenarios were assigned using the TCRdist pipeline. In a later analysis, each TCR beta chain was defined by its CDR3 amino acid sequence together with its V-gene family, and reads without a unique V-gene family were excluded. To address suspected cross-contamination and a sequencing artifact, a later analysis removed 592 highly shared, low-generation-probability nucleotide sequences. A later analysis calculated a clonal expansion index for each public chain from normalized within-repertoire ranks of inferred template counts. Generation probabilities in a later analysis came from a VDJ recombination model fitted to out-of-frame rearrangements, and those results were checked against IGoR. In a later analysis, TCR-TCR, TCR-HLA and TCR-CMV co-occurrence was scored with hypergeometric tests, and a repertoire-size bias correction was applied to TCR pairs. False discovery rates were estimated in a later analysis by permuting HLA or CMV assignments 20 times. A later analysis grouped co-occurring TCRs with DBSCAN, adding TCRdist sequence similarity when clustering within HLA-allele-positive subsets. Repertoires with fewer than 30,000 or more than 120,000 public chains were left out of co-occurrence clustering, as were roughly five repertoires with anomalous nucleotide sharing. The source is immuneACCESS, and TCRdb retained only in-frame sequences with V and J called. Part of the clones is not carried over; for the studies checked, unresolved V genes explain less than half of this, and the remainder is unexplained. V, J and clone size were drawn from that table, and D and trimming were deduced from the DNA. Counted in this sample were over 100,000 clones; around 60% of them appeared once. The ten biggest clones cover 9% to 10% of the sample.

As for this clone: The antigen it recognizes is unknown. Per-base qualities were not stored, and no clone one base away is much larger.

The clonotype comes from a man aged 40-55 years in good health and CMV-seropositive. This chain is built from TRBV6-5 and TRBJ1-1; TRBD1 matches 7 bases in the middle. The sequencing input was PBMCs. The base sequence is TGTGCCAGCATTGACAGACAGGGACGCGAAGCTTTCTTT. This codes for CASIDRQGREAFF.